A selection of T cell receptor beta chains follows, all from one sample in a study of blood T cell repertoires in COVID-19. Generated by immunoSEQ multiplex PCR, the TCRdb table keeps only in-frame clones and is missing some. This table holds approximately 270,000 clones, approximately 85% found once. Sequencing was performed on PBMCs or T cells enriched from blood (not recorded which). The receptors were sampled from a woman younger than 45 who had recovered from COVID-19. CDR3s include the opening cysteine and the closing phenylalanine or tryptophan. D genes are given only for firm matches. Not every row has a clone size; where given, it reads once, few, many or a size class.

J | V | size | D | CDR3 | DNA
TRBJ1-2 | TRBV6-5 | NA | NA | CASSPSRDTTVGYTF | TGTGCCAGCAGTCCCTCTCGGGACACCACGGTTGGCTACACCTTC
TRBJ1-1 | TRBV29-1 | few | NA | CSVPSRPMNTEAFF | TGCAGCGTTCCATCGCGTCCTATGAACACTGAAGCTTTCTTT
TRBJ2-1 | TRBV6-5 | NA | TRBD1 | CASRVYGQGNYEQFF | TGTGCCAGCAGGGTTTATGGACAGGGAAACTATGAGCAGTTCTTC
TRBJ2-5 | TRBV4-1 | NA | TRBD2 | CASKGLQAGPQETQYF | TGCGCCAGCAAGGGGCTTCAAGCGGGGCCCCAAGAGACCCAGTACTTC
TRBJ1-6 | TRBV5-1 | NA | TRBD1 | CASSSGQGGYNSPLHF | TGCGCCAGCAGCTCGGGACAGGGAGGCTATAATTCACCCCTCCACTTT
TRBJ2-1 | TRBV27 | NA | TRBD1 | CASSLLGQGPYNEQFF | TGTGCCAGCAGTTTATTGGGACAGGGGCCCTACAATGAGCAGTTCTTC
TRBJ1-4 | TRBV6-5 | NA | NA | CASSYSPGFEKLFF | TGTGCCAGCAGTTACTCGCCGGGATTTGAAAAACTGTTTTTT
TRBJ2-2 | TRBV5-4 | few | TRBD2 | CATTDPSGSTGELFF | TGTGCCACAACGGATCCTAGCGGGAGCACCGGGGAGCTGTTTTTT
TRBJ2-5 | TRBV12-5 | NA | TRBD2 | CASGLGTRQETQYF | TGTGCTAGTGGTTTGGGGACTAGGCAAGAGACCCAGTACTTC
TRBJ1-5 | TRBV30 | NA | NA | CAWSFGQSNQPQHF | TGTGCCTGGAGTTTTGGACAGAGCAATCAGCCCCAGCATTTT
TRBJ1-5 | TRBV19 | NA | TRBD1 | CASSTTGSSNQPQHF | TGTGCCAGTAGTACGACAGGGAGTAGCAATCAGCCCCAGCATTTT